This passage covers 16 T cell receptor beta chains from one sample sequenced in a study of blood T cell repertoires in COVID-19. Sequencing was performed with immunoSEQ multiplex PCR; in TCRdb, only in-frame clones are kept and a portion is missing. This sample has around 17,000 clones, with roughly four fifths found just once. The sequencing sample was made of peripheral blood. These receptor sequences come from a woman in her seventies with active COVID-19.

The CDR3 protein is CASSPTSRGDYGYTF. CDR3 DNA sequence: TGTGCCAGCTCACCAACAAGTCGGGGTGACTATGGCTACACCTTC. The chain employs TRBV18 and TRBJ1-2; D gene uncertain. Germline assignment: CDR1 KGHSH and CDR2 LQKENI. Trimming left V 2 bases short and J 3 bases short, with 13 bases between. The CDR3 contains 15 residues.

This sequence joins TRBV23-1 and TRBJ1-1, with 7 bases lining up with TRBD1. TRBV23-1 is flagged as an ORF with uncertain function. With 8 bases clipped from V and 8 bases from J, the junction kept 2 bases outside the gene matches. This CDR3 is built from 10 residues. The CDR3 DNA reads TGCGCCAGCCAGGACAGGGAAGCTTTCTTT. Translated, it gives CASQDREAFF.

The rearrangement joins TRBV2 to TRBJ2-5; D remains unclear. There are 11 residues in the CDR3. CDR1 SNHLY and CDR2 FYNNEI come from the germline V gene. V gave up 8 bases and J gave up 0 bases, with 4 bases separating them. Written as DNA, the CDR3 is TGTGCCAGCGGCTACCAAGAGACCCAGTACTTC. The encoded protein is CASGYQETQYF.

This clone rates as medium-sized. The chain employs TRBV7-3 and TRBJ2-2, with a tentative D call TRBD1 (6 bases). The germline gives CDR1 SGHTA, CDR2 FQGTGA. Trimming removed 2 bases from V and 5 bases from J, with 18 bases in between. CDR3 length: 17 residues. CDR3 region: CASSLLAGAPSTGELFF. CDR3 bases: TGTGCCAGCAGCTTACTGGCAGGGGCGCCGAGTACCGGGGAGCTGTTTTTT.

The genes are TRBV5-1 and TRBJ2-7; D is perhaps TRBD1 (6 bases). Trimming pared 0 bases from V and 4 bases from J, leaving 14 bases between. This CDR3 contains 15 residues. Germline loops: CDR1 SGHRS, CDR2 YFSETQ. CDR3 region: CASSLDYRTAYEQYF. DNA for the CDR3: TGCGCCAGCAGCTTGGACTACAGGACAGCGTACGAGCAGTACTTC. The whole variable domain, filled in from reference TRBV5-1 and TRBJ2-7, reads KAGVTQTPRYLIKTRGQQVTLSCSPISGHRSVSWYQQTPGQGLQFLFEYFSETQRNKGNFPGRFSGRQFSNSRSEMNVSTLELGDSALYLCASSLDYRTAYEQYFGPGTRLTVT.

The table lists this clone with a count of one. The genes are TRBV11-2 and TRBJ2-2; 9 bases are shared with TRBD1. V dropped 5 bases and J dropped 5; count of bases not matched to a gene: 6. The CDR3 consists of 15 residues. Looked up from germline, CDR1 is SGHAT and CDR2 is FQNNGV. The CDR3 spells CASSEQGARTGELFF. The CDR3 DNA reads as TGTGCCAGCAGCGAACAGGGGGCGCGGACCGGGGAGCTGTTTTTT.

This chain uses TRBV1 with TRBJ2-5; TRBD1, the D gene given by the table, was not confirmed from the DNA. TRBV1 corresponds to a pseudogene. This CDR3 is built from 16 residues. The chain's CDR3 is CTSSQQVTGEEETQYF. The CDR3 DNA reads TGCACCAGCAGCCAACAGGTGACAGGGGAAGAAGAGACCCAGTACTTC.

This chain links TRBV7-9 with TRBJ2-4; 7 bases are shared with TRBD2. CDR1 is SEHNR, CDR2 FQNEAQ, per germline (reference sequence). After removal of 4 bases from V and 8 bases from J, the junction contained 14 bases not matched to a gene. The CDR3 sequence is 16 residues long. DNA of the CDR3: TGTGCCAGCAGCTCCTTGACTTGGGGGAGGGCGGACATTCAGTACTTC. As protein: CASSSLTWGRADIQYF.

The V gene is TRBV6-2 or TRBV6-3, the J gene TRBJ1-1; D might be TRBD1 (5 bases). V was cut by 5 bases and J by 4 bases, with 14 bases left in between. The germline CDR1 and CDR2 sequences are MNHEY and SVGEGT. CDR3 length: 14 amino acids. The CDR3 loop is CASSIRRGVTEAFF. DNA for the CDR3: TGTGCCAGCAGTATTAGGCGGGGGGTCACTGAAGCTTTCTTT.

The chain uses TRBV2 and TRBJ2-3, with D possibly matching TRBD2 (5 bases). Per the germline V gene, CDR1 is SNHLY and CDR2 is FYNNEI. The V and J ends lost 9 bases and 1 base respectively, with 17 bases between them. This CDR3 is 15 amino acids long. CDR3 DNA sequence: TGTGCCAGTGATGGGAGACCCGATCGCACAGATACGCAGTATTTT. Protein product: CASDGRPDRTDTQYF.

This rearrangement joins TRBV9 to TRBJ2-3, with 11 nucleotides matching TRBD2. The germline gives CDR1 SGDLS, CDR2 YYNGEE. This CDR3 has 15 residues. V lost 3 bases to trimming and J lost 6 bases; unmatched junction nucleotides: 6. The CDR3 spells CASSGGLAARDTQYF. CDR3 nucleotides: TGTGCCAGCAGCGGGGGACTAGCGGCTAGGGATACGCAGTATTTT.

V is TRBV19 and J is TRBJ1-5; D not resolved. Germline V CDR1 and CDR2: LNHDA, SQIVND (reference sequence). The CDR3 totals 14 residues. Deletions cut 2 bases from V and 3 bases from J, with 8 bases between. For the CDR3, the DNA is TGTGCCAGTAGTATATCTACAGACAATCAGCCCCAGCATTTT. Its protein is CASSISTDNQPQHF.

The chain's CDR3 is CASSPNQGWENIQYF. CDR3 DNA sequence: TGTGCCAGCTCACCAAACCAGGGTTGGGAAAACATTCAGTACTTC. The genes are TRBV18 and TRBJ2-4, with D perhaps matching TRBD1 (5 bases). V was shortened by 2 bases and J by 5 bases, with 13 bases between the two germline ends. In germline, CDR1 is KGHSH, CDR2 LQKENI. The CDR3 runs 15 residues.

The chain combines TRBV7-8 with TRBJ2-1; no firm D call. CDR1 SGHVS and CDR2 FQNEAQ come from the germline V gene. The V end lost 3 bases, the J end lost 5 bases, and 17 bases lay between the germline ends. The CDR3 consists of 16 residues. CDR3 residues: CASSLTVGASHNEQFF. As DNA, the CDR3 is TGTGCCAGCAGCTTGACGGTAGGAGCTTCCCACAATGAGCAGTTCTTC.

V gene TRBV5-1 combines with J gene TRBJ2-7; 7 nucleotides line up with TRBD1. Germline values: CDR1 SGHRS, CDR2 YFSETQ. This CDR3 contains 15 residues. The ends lost 0 bases at V and 6 bases at J; junction bases unmatched: 9. In DNA form, the CDR3 reads TGCGCCAGCAGCTTGGGGCCGGGACAGAGGGGCGAGCAGTACTTC. This encodes CASSLGPGQRGEQYF.

The rearrangement links TRBV9 to TRBJ2-5; D call uncertain. V gave up 4 bases and J gave up 7 bases, with 11 bases separating them. This CDR3 spans 12 amino acids. Germline V gene lookup returns CDR1 SGDLS and CDR2 YYNGEE. Here the CDR3 reads CASSPLVGTQYF. Written as DNA, the CDR3 is TGTGCCAGCAGCCCGCTGGTCGGGACCCAGTACTTC.